One sample yielded the 17 T cell receptor beta chains listed below, sequenced in a study of T cells in Graves' hyperthyroidism and ophthalmopathy (dated by TCRdb to between 2018 and 2021). The library relied on multiplex PCR. For sequencing, an Illumina HiSeq 2000 was employed. The TCR beta CDR3 regions were amplified from the RNA transcripts. The first round of RT-PCR for the TCR CDR3 was performed with the HTBI primer set and the Qiagen OneStep RT-PCR kit. Using fastp trimming at Q25 and MiXCR clonotype assembly, TCRdb reanalyzed the public sequencing data and kept in-frame beta chains. Each entry is one CDR3 protein sequence, shown with its most common DNA and genes. For this sample the table gives 600,000 to 700,000 distinct CDR3 sequences, of which nearly 45% were detected only once. The ten largest clones add up to about 7.2% of the sample. The sequencing sample was made of peripheral blood or thyroid tissue (not recorded which). These receptor sequences come from an adult man with Graves' disease, either hyperthyroidism or ophthalmopathy (not recorded which).

This clonotype was recorded many times. The chain links TRBV7-3 to TRBJ2-5; D perhaps matches TRBD1 (6 bases). Germline V CDR1 and CDR2: SGHTA, FQGTGA. The V gene lost 5 bases and the J gene lost 5 bases, with 18 bases spanning the gap. The length of the CDR3 is 15 residues. The CDR3 spells CASSRGPYQGETQYF. CDR3 DNA sequence: TGTGCCAGCAGCCGAGGACCGTATCAGGGGGAGACCCAGTACTTC. Full variable domain (missing parts from reference TRBV7-3 and TRBJ2-5): GAGVSQTPSNKVTEKGKYVELRCDPISGHTALYWYRQSLGQGPEFLIYFQGTGAADDSGLPNDRFFAVRPEGSVSTLKIQRTERGDSAVYLCASSRGPYQGETQYFGPGTRLLVL.

The CDR3, as DNA: TGTGCCAGCAGCTTAAGGTCGAAGAACACTGAAGCTTTCTTT. This translates into CASSLRSKNTEAFF. The chain has TRBV7-3 and TRBJ1-1, with D uncertain. The CDR3 spans 14 residues. Germline assignment: CDR1 SGHTA and CDR2 FQGTGA. V lost 1 base, J lost 1 base, and 7 bases lay in between. Full variable domain (rest looked up from reference TRBV7-3 and TRBJ1-1): GAGVSQTPSNKVTEKGKYVELRCDPISGHTALYWYRQSLGQGPEFLIYFQGTGAADDSGLPNDRFFAVRPEGSVSTLKIQRTERGDSAVYLCASSLRSKNTEAFFGQGTRLTVV.

This clonotype turned up a few times. This chain's CDR3 is CASSYTPSNRYEQYF. CDR3 nucleotide sequence: TGTGCCAGCAGTTATACCCCTTCGAACCGCTACGAGCAGTACTTC. The rearrangement joins TRBV6-5 to TRBJ2-7; the D is unclear. V was pared by 3 bases and J by 3 bases, with 15 bases between. Per the germline V gene, CDR1 is MNHEY and CDR2 is SVGAGI. CDR3 length equals 15 residues.

This clonotype has a handful of counts. This chain connects TRBV7-9 to TRBJ1-2; D gene unclear. Trimming left V 5 bases short and J 2 bases short, with 15 bases between. The CDR3 is made up of 15 amino acids. Germline V CDR1 and CDR2: SEHNR, FQNEAQ (reference sequence). This CDR3 is CASSPRSGRNYGYTF. The CDR3 DNA is TGTGCCAGCAGCCCCCGATCGGGCAGAAACTATGGCTACACCTTC.

This clonotype was seen repeatedly, ten times or more. The chain uses TRBV19 and TRBJ1-2; D is perhaps TRBD1 (5 bases). In germline, CDR1 is LNHDA, CDR2 SQIVND (reference sequence). V lost 6 bases to trimming and J lost 4 bases, with 15 bases between them. The CDR3 runs 14 residues. The CDR3 sequence is CASRRGTSGYGYTF. The CDR3 nucleotides are TGTGCCAGTAGGCGTGGGACGTCTGGCTATGGCTACACCTTC.

This clonotype was counted many times. This rearrangement joins TRBV7-9 to TRBJ2-5; maybe TRBD2 (5 bases). The CDR3 has 15 amino acids. The V gene's germline CDR1 is SEHNR and CDR2 FQNEAQ (reference sequence). Trimming removed 1 base from V and 5 bases from J, with 14 bases in between. The CDR3 DNA reads as TGTGCCAGCAGCTTAGGGCGGGTTACCGGGGAGACCCAGTACTTC. As protein: CASSLGRVTGETQYF.

The sample holds one count of this clonotype. The chain couples TRBV2 to TRBJ1-3; perhaps TRBD1 as D (5 bases). The CDR3 is 16 residues long. V was pared by 2 bases and J by 0 bases, with 11 bases between. Germline CDR1 and CDR2: SNHLY and FYNNEI. The CDR3 DNA reads TGTGCCAGCAGTGAACAGGGTTGGGACTCTGGAAACACCATATATTTT. Protein product: CASSEQGWDSGNTIYF.

This clonotype has more than one count but fewer than ten. V is TRBV20-1 and J is TRBJ1-1; 10 bases are shared with TRBD1. V shed 5 bases, J shed 4 bases, and the junction held 7 bases outside the gene matches. The CDR3 has 14 amino acids. In germline, CDR1 is DFQATT, CDR2 SNEGSKA (reference sequence). CDR3 protein: CSAPPDRGFTEAFF. DNA for the CDR3: TGCAGTGCTCCCCCGGACAGGGGGTTCACTGAAGCTTTCTTT.

The rearrangement joins TRBV7-9 to TRBJ1-2; D is undetermined. Between the trimmed V and J ends, which lost 2 bases and 5 bases, there was a span of 12 bases. This CDR3 region has 14 residues. Germline values: CDR1 SEHNR, CDR2 FQNEAQ (reference sequence). CDR3 sequence reads: CASSLSDGPYGYTF. The CDR3 coding sequence is TGTGCCAGCAGCTTATCTGACGGACCTTATGGCTACACCTTC.

The genes are TRBV7-4 and TRBJ1-2; D possibly corresponds to TRBD1 (5 bases). CDR1 and CDR2 (germline): SGHVT, SQSDAQ. V lost 5 bases and J lost 7, with 14 bases in between. The length of the CDR3 is 13 residues. CDR3 sequence: CASSQDTFGGYTF. The CDR3 DNA reads TGTGCCAGCAGCCAGGACACGTTCGGTGGCTACACCTTC.

This clonotype showed up just a few times. The rearrangement joins TRBV29-1 to TRBJ2-7; perhaps TRBD1 as D (5 bases). V was trimmed by 1 base and J by 3 bases, leaving 10 bases between them. Germline V gene sequence: CDR1 SQVTM, CDR2 ANQGSEA. CDR3 length equals 13 residues. For the CDR3, the DNA is TGCAGCGTTGAAGGTCGGCAGGGCTACGAGCAGTACTTC. Encoded protein: CSVEGRQGYEQYF.

The chain links TRBV7-9 to TRBJ2-7; no clear D. The ends were cut back, 5 bases at V and 0 bases at J, with 8 bases in the middle. Germline assignment: CDR1 SEHNR and CDR2 FQNEAQ (reference sequence). CDR3 size: 13 residues. This CDR3 is CASSTQTSYEQYF. Written as DNA, the CDR3 is TGTGCCAGCAGCACACAGACCTCCTACGAGCAGTACTTC.

The sample holds many counts of this clonotype. The chain couples TRBV7-2 to TRBJ1-3, with a tentative D call TRBD1 (5 bases). V was pared by 5 bases and J by 0 bases, with 14 bases between. The germline V gene encodes CDR1 SGHTA and CDR2 FQGNSA. This CDR3 has 16 amino acids. The CDR3 region is CASSLSRVHSGNTIYF. The CDR3 region has the DNA TGTGCCAGCAGCCTCTCCAGGGTCCACTCTGGAAACACCATATATTTT.

This clonotype appeared a few times. V gene TRBV11-2 combines with J gene TRBJ1-1; D uncertain. CDR1 SGHAT and CDR2 FQNNGV come from the germline V gene. Trimming cost V 1 base and J 4 bases, with 10 bases left between them. The CDR3 is 14 residues long. The DNA for the CDR3 is TGTGCCAGCAGCTTAGTTGGGGAACCCACTGAAGCTTTCTTT. It is translated as CASSLVGEPTEAFF.

V gene TRBV6-4 combines with J gene TRBJ2-1, with 8 bases matching TRBD2. The CDR3 is made up of 17 amino acids. Trimming cost V 4 bases and J 0 bases; bases outside gene matches: 8. Germline values: CDR1 MRHNA, CDR2 SNTAGT. The CDR3 nucleotides are TGTGCCAGCAGTGGACTCCCACTAGCGGCCTCCTACAATGAGCAGTTCTTC. Translation: CASSGLPLAASYNEQFF.

This clonotype came up a few times. CDR3 amino acids: CASSFPTVMNTEAFF. As DNA, the CDR3 is TGTGCCAGCAGTTTTCCGACAGTAATGAACACTGAAGCTTTCTTT. V and J are TRBV7-9 and TRBJ1-1, with D maybe TRBD1 (5 bases). The CDR3 is 15 residues long. Trimming cost V 6 bases and J 0 bases, with 14 bases left between them. CDR1 SEHNR and CDR2 FQNEAQ come from the germline V gene (reference sequence).

About this clonotype itself: Just one base apart from a much larger clone, this may be a read error. The J gene is TRBJ1-6, the V gene TRBV7-9, with unresolved D. The CDR3 has 15 amino acids. Germline loops: CDR1 SEHNR, CDR2 FQNEAQ (reference sequence). CDR3 sequence reads: CASSYLVGSNSPPHF. Here the CDR3 DNA reads TGTGCCAGCAGCTATTTGGTGGGGTCTAATTCACCCCCCCACTTT.